A selection of T cell receptor beta chains follows, all from one sample in a study of cytomegalovirus exposure and HLA in healthy donors. Produced via immunoSEQ multiplex PCR; TCRdb's table is partial and in-frame only. Here the sample spans 100,000 or so clones, about 81% being singletons. Sequenced material: PBMCs. These receptors were obtained from a man aged 25 to 45 in good health and CMV-seronegative. Each CDR3 is given with its conserved first and last residue. Fields, in order: V gene, J gene, D gene, clone size, CDR3 DNA, CDR3 protein. The D gene is left open where the match is weak. The size field is filled for only some rows; it gives once, few, many or a size class.

TRBV29-1	TRBJ2-5	-	-	TGCAGCGTTTCGCAGGGCCAAGAGACCCAGTACTTC	CSVSQGQETQYF
TRBV5-1	TRBJ2-5	TRBD2	-	TGCGCCAGCAGCTTGGTTAGCGGGGGGGACGAGACCCAGTACTTC	CASSLVSGGDETQYF
TRBV6-5	TRBJ1-3	-	-	TGTGCCAGCAGTTCACAGGGAAACACCATATATTTT	CASSSQGNTIYF
TRBV5-6	TRBJ2-7	TRBD1	-	TGTGCCAGCAGCTTGGGGTGGGGACAGGGGGCCCACGAGCAGTACTTC	CASSLGWGQGAHEQYF
TRBV11-2	TRBJ2-3	-	-	TGTGCCAGCAGCTTAGAAGTGGGCGTAGATACGCAGTATTTT	CASSLEVGVDTQYF
TRBV19	TRBJ1-2	TRBD1	few	TGTGCCAGTCGGTCCGGACAGGGAAATTCCGGCTACACCTTC	CASRSGQGNSGYTF
TRBV29-1	TRBJ1-5	-	few	TGCAGCGTTGCCGGGGACAATCAGCCCCAGCATTTT	CSVAGDNQPQHF
TRBV5-1	TRBJ2-3	TRBD1	few	TGCGCCAGCAGCTTGGAGGACAGGGGTACAGATACGCAGTATTTT	CASSLEDRGTDTQYF
TRBV5-1	TRBJ2-7	TRBD1	-	TGCGCCAGCAGCGAGACAGGGAGCTCCTACGAGCAGTACTTC	CASSETGSSYEQYF
TRBV15	TRBJ1-5	TRBD1	few	TGTGCCACCAGCAGGGGACAGGCTAATCAGCCCCAGCATTTT	CATSRGQANQPQHF
TRBV7-7	TRBJ2-6	-	-	TGTGCCAGCAGCACGCTACAGGGTGCTGGGGCCAACGTCCTGACTTTC	CASSTLQGAGANVLTF
TRBV7-6	TRBJ2-7	TRBD1	once	TGTGCCAGCAGCTTCCGGACAGGGGGAGCGACCTACGAGCAGTACTTC	CASSFRTGGATYEQYF
TRBV18	TRBJ1-5	-	-	TGTGCCAGCTCACCACCGTTGGGCAGGGAAAGACAGCCCCAGCATTTT	CASSPPLGRERQPQHF
TRBV7-6	TRBJ2-5	TRBD2	-	TGTGCCAGCAGCTTGGCGGGGGGGCTTTTAGTAGAGACCCAGTACTTC	CASSLAGGLLVETQYF
TRBV5-1	TRBJ1-3	-	-	TGCGCCAGCAGCTTGTTTAACGCGGGGCGCGAAGACACCATATATTTT	CASSLFNAGREDTIYF
TRBV29-1	TRBJ2-1	TRBD2	-	TGCAGCGTTGCCGGGACTAGCGGGCCCCGGGAGCAGTTCTTC	CSVAGTSGPREQFF
TRBV7-9	TRBJ2-3	-	-	TGTGCCAGCAGCTTAGTCCCCTTTAGCGGATACACAGATACGCAGTATTTT	CASSLVPFSGYTDTQYF
TRBV29-1	TRBJ2-6	-	-	TGCAGCGTTGAAGGTGGAGGGGACGTCCTGACTTTC	CSVEGGGDVLTF
TRBV5-6	TRBJ2-7	-	-	TGTGCCAGCAAATTGGGAGCGGGCCCCTCCTACGAGCAGTACTTC	CASKLGAGPSYEQYF
TRBV7-2	TRBJ2-7	TRBD1	-	TGTGCCAGCAGCTTAGGGGTGACAGGGGTCTACGAGCAGTACTTC	CASSLGVTGVYEQYF
TRBV5-1	TRBJ2-3	TRBD2	-	TGCGCCAGCAGAGGGACTAGCGGGACAGATACGCAGTATTTT	CASRGTSGTDTQYF
TRBV6-1	TRBJ1-1	-	-	TGTGCCAGCAGTGAATTCGGGATTCGAGCCACTGAAGCTTTCTTT	CASSEFGIRATEAFF
TRBV7-8	TRBJ1-2	TRBD1	-	TGTGCCAGCAGCCCCGTGGGGACAGACTATGGCTACACCTTC	CASSPVGTDYGYTF
TRBV19	TRBJ2-7	-	-	TGTGCCAGTAGTATGACCCTCGCGGCGGGGCAGTACTTC	CASSMTLAAGQYF
TRBV7-2	TRBJ2-7	-	-	TGTGCCAGCAGCCCGAGCTACGAGCAGTACTTC	CASSPSYEQYF
TRBV19	TRBJ1-2	TRBD1	-	TGTGCCAGTAGTATAGCCCTCTGGACAGGGAACTATGGCTACACCTTC	CASSIALWTGNYGYTF
TRBV6-1	TRBJ2-7	-	-	TGTGCCACCGTTGGGACAATCCTCTACGAGCAGTACTTC	CATVGTILYEQYF
TRBV5-1	TRBJ1-1	TRBD1	-	TGCGCCAGCAGCCGGGACAGCACTGAAGCTTTCTTT	CASSRDSTEAFF
TRBV7-6	TRBJ2-7	-	-	TGTGCCAGCAGCTCAGACCGGGGTCCTTCACGGGCCGAGCAGTACTTC	CASSSDRGPSRAEQYF
TRBV5-1	TRBJ1-1	TRBD1	-	TGCGCCAGCAGCTTGGGCTTACCGGGACAGGGTGTGAACACTGAAGCTTTCTTT	CASSLGLPGQGVNTEAFF
TRBV4-2	TRBJ1-3	-	-	TGTGCCAGCAGCCCACGACAGGATAAACCTTCGAGCTCTGGAAACACCATATATTTT	CASSPRQDKPSSSGNTIYF
TRBV27	TRBJ2-7	TRBD2	-	TGTGCCAGCAGTTTAGTATCCGGGAGGGGTAACGAGCAGTACTTC	CASSLVSGRGNEQYF
TRBV9	TRBJ2-3	-	-	TGTGCCAGCAGCGGCGACAGGCAGACTAGCACAGATACGCAGTATTTT	CASSGDRQTSTDTQYF